Listed below are T cell receptor beta chains from one sample, sequenced in a study of Ad26.COV2.S vaccination and SARS-CoV-2 variants. Measured with immunoSEQ multiplex PCR; TCRdb has only the in-frame clones, and not every one. The sample lists about 680,000 clones; roughly nine tenths were seen once. Sequencing used peripheral blood, obtained in a trial of Ad26.COV2.S vaccine versus placebo. The receptors come from a person between 18 and 59 years old who received the Ad26.COV2.S COVID-19 vaccine or a placebo. Each CDR3 is given with its conserved first and last residue. Each record gives: J gene, clone size, D gene, V gene, CDR3 DNA, CDR3 protein. D genes are given only for firm matches. Where a row states a size, it is once, few, many or the class of an expanded clone; other rows omit it.

J: TRBJ1-4; size: .; D: TRBD1; V: TRBV18; DNA: TGTGCCAGCTCACCTGCGGGACAGGCATATGAAAAACTGTTTTTT; CDR3: CASSPAGQAYEKLFF
J: TRBJ1-1; size: .; D: .; V: TRBV6-2/TRBV6-3; DNA: TGTGCCAGCCGTTTTTATGAGAACACTGAAGCTTTCTTT; CDR3: CASRFYENTEAFF
J: TRBJ2-2; size: .; D: .; V: TRBV6-5; DNA: TGTGCCAGCAATTCACTGAACACCGGGGAGCTGTTTTTT; CDR3: CASNSLNTGELFF
J: TRBJ2-5; size: once; D: TRBD1; V: TRBV6-5; DNA: TGTGCCAGTCAGGGGGCGGGTGAGACCCAGTACTTC; CDR3: CASQGAGETQYF
J: TRBJ2-1; size: .; D: TRBD1; V: TRBV7-2; DNA: TGTGCCAGCAGCTTAGCTCCCCCGGGACAGGGATACAATGAGCAGTTCTTC; CDR3: CASSLAPPGQGYNEQFF
J: TRBJ2-1; size: .; D: .; V: TRBV5-6; DNA: TGTGCCAGCAGCTCTCGCCTTGGAAGGGAGCAGTTCTTC; CDR3: CASSSRLGREQFF
J: TRBJ2-7; size: .; D: TRBD2; V: TRBV12-5; DNA: TGTGCTAGTGGTTTGGGGACTAGATACGAGCAGTACTTC; CDR3: CASGLGTRYEQYF
J: TRBJ1-2; size: few; D: .; V: TRBV5-1; DNA: TGCGCCAGTGCTCCCGCGGGGCGAAACTATGGCTACACCTTC; CDR3: CASAPAGRNYGYTF
J: TRBJ2-5; size: .; D: .; V: TRBV6-5; DNA: TGTGCCAGCAGTTACCAATACACGGAAGAGACCCAGTACTTC; CDR3: CASSYQYTEETQYF
J: TRBJ1-2; size: .; D: .; V: TRBV27; DNA: TGTGCCAGCGCCCGGCTCGATCATCGGGGGGGAAGTGGCTACACCTTC; CDR3: CASARLDHRGGSGYTF
J: TRBJ2-6; size: .; D: TRBD1; V: TRBV5-1; DNA: TGCGCCAGCAGACAGGGGTCTGGGGCCAACGTCCTGACTTTC; CDR3: CASRQGSGANVLTF
J: TRBJ2-6; size: .; D: .; V: TRBV7-6; DNA: TGTGCCAGCAGCTTAATACGGGGGCCCGGGGCCAACGTCCTGACTTTC; CDR3: CASSLIRGPGANVLTF
J: TRBJ1-5; size: .; D: TRBD1; V: TRBV24-1; DNA: TGTGCCACCAGTGAGGGGGGACAGGGTTCGCAGCCCCAGCATTTT; CDR3: CATSEGGQGSQPQHF
J: TRBJ2-7; size: once; D: TRBD2; V: TRBV5-1; DNA: TGCGCCAGCAGCTTGGAAGGTAGCGGGAACAGATACGAGCAGTACTTC; CDR3: CASSLEGSGNRYEQYF
J: TRBJ2-1; size: .; D: TRBD2; V: TRBV24-1; DNA: TGTGCCACCAGCGGAGCGGGAGGTGCTTGGAATGAGCAGTTCTTC; CDR3: CATSGAGGAWNEQFF
J: TRBJ1-5; size: .; D: .; V: TRBV7-3; DNA: TGTGCCAGCAGCTTAGACAGTAGGCAGCCCCAGCATTTT; CDR3: CASSLDSRQPQHF
J: TRBJ1-1; size: .; D: .; V: TRBV30; DNA: TGTGCCTGGAGTCGGGCAGTAGGGACTGAAGCTTTCTTT; CDR3: CAWSRAVGTEAFF
J: TRBJ2-7; size: .; D: TRBD2; V: TRBV27; DNA: TGTGCCAGCAGGCTGGTAGCGGGAGGGCCCTACGAGCAGTACTTC; CDR3: CASRLVAGGPYEQYF
J: TRBJ1-6; size: .; D: TRBD1; V: TRBV9; DNA: TGTGCCAGCAGCGCCGGACAGGGTGTTAGATCACCCCTCCACTTT; CDR3: CASSAGQGVRSPLHF
J: TRBJ2-2; size: .; D: .; V: TRBV4-2; DNA: TGTGCCAGCAGCCAAGAAGGAGGGGGGGCCGCCGGGGAGCTGTTTTTT; CDR3: CASSQEGGGAAGELFF
J: TRBJ1-1; size: .; D: .; V: TRBV7-9; DNA: TGTGCCAGCAGCTGGACCCTCTCTGAAGCTTTCTTT; CDR3: CASSWTLSEAFF
J: TRBJ2-7; size: .; D: .; V: TRBV4-1; DNA: TGCGCCAGCAGCCAAGATCGGTGGCAGGGAGGTCCACCTTCCTACGAGCAGTACTTC; CDR3: CASSQDRWQGGPPSYEQYF
J: TRBJ2-1; size: once; D: .; V: TRBV30; DNA: TGTGCCTGGAGTGTACGACACGACGGTGAGCAGTTCTTC; CDR3: CAWSVRHDGEQFF
J: TRBJ1-1; size: .; D: .; V: TRBV7-9; DNA: TGTGCCAGCAGCTTAGACGCCCGGGGATCGACTGAAGCTTTCTTT; CDR3: CASSLDARGSTEAFF
J: TRBJ2-5; size: .; D: TRBD1; V: TRBV11-2; DNA: TGTGCCAGCAGCGTGGACAGGCACCAAGAGACCCAGTACTTC; CDR3: CASSVDRHQETQYF
J: TRBJ2-7; size: .; D: TRBD1; V: TRBV3-1/TRBV3-2; DNA: TGTGCCAGCAGCGACAGGGGGACCTACGAGCAGTACTTC; CDR3: CASSDRGTYEQYF